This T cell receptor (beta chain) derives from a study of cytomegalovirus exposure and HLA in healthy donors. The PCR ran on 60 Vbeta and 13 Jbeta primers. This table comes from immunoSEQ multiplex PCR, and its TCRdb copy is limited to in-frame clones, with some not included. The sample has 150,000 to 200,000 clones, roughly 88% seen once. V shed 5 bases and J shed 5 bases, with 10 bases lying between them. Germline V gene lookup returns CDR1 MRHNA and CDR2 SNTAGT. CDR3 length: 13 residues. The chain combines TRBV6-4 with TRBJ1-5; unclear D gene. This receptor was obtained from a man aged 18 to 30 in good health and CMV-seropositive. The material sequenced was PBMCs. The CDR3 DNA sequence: TGTGCCAGCAGTCAATATCGGGATCAGCCCCAGCATTTT. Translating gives CASSQYRDQPQHF.